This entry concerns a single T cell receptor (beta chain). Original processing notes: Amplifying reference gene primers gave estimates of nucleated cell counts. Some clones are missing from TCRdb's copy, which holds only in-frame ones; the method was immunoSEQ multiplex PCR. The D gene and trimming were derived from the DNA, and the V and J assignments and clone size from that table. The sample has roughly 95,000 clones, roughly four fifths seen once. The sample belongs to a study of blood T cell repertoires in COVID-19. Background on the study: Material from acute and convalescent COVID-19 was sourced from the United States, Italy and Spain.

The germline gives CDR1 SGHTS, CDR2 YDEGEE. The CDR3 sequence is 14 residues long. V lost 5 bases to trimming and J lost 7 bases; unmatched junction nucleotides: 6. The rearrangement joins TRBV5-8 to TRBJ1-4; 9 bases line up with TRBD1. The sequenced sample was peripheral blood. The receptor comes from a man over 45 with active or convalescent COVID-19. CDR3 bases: TGTGCCAGCAGTTCCGGGACAGGGCTTGAAAAACTGTTTTTT. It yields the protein CASSSGTGLEKLFF.